This T cell receptor beta chain was profiled in a study of blood T cell repertoires in COVID-19. Assay used: immunoSEQ multiplex PCR; TCRdb lists only in-frame clones, some missing. The sample records more than 35,000 clones, about 88% being singletons. The CDR3 is 16 residues long. The germline CDR1 and CDR2 sequences are MNHEY and SVGAGI. The J segment lost 4 bases and the V segment lost 2 bases, leaving 9 bases of the junction unmatched. Sequencing was carried out using peripheral blood. This chain uses TRBV6-5 with TRBJ1-2, with 8 bases lining up with TRBD1. This sequence originates from a man aged 70-80 years with acute or convalescent COVID-19. The CDR3 region is CASSYDRGNSRYGYTF. The CDR3 DNA sequence: TGTGCCAGCAGTTACGACAGGGGTAATTCTCGCTATGGCTACACCTTC.